Listed below are T cell receptor beta chains from one sample, sequenced in a study of T cells after yellow fever vaccination. Each CDR3 protein gets one entry after TCRdb re-called the 5' RACE reads with MiXCR. The sample holds 280,000 or so distinct CDR3 sequences, roughly 9% seen once. The sequencing used CD4+ T cells sorted from PBMCs, collected 5 days after the yellow fever booster vaccination. Receptor source: a man younger than 35 who received the YFV17D yellow fever vaccine. Each CDR3 is given with its conserved first and last residue. The D gene is left open where the match is weak. Size is omitted from some rows. Given values are once, few, many or a class for expanded clones.

V gene	clone size	D gene	J gene	CDR3 DNA	CDR3 protein
TRBV5-1	.	TRBD1	TRBJ2-2	TGCGCCAGCAGCTTGGAGCGGACAGGGGGCCGGGAGCTGTTTTTT	CASSLERTGGRELFF
TRBV7-2	many	TRBD1	TRBJ2-7	TGTGCCAGCAGCTCGCCGGGACAGGGATCTTCGTTATACGAGCAGTACTTC	CASSSPGQGSSLYEQYF
TRBV18	many	.	TRBJ1-5	TGTGCCAGCTCACAGGGAGGCAATCAGCCCCAGCATTTT	CASSQGGNQPQHF
TRBV18	many	.	TRBJ1-4	TGTGCCAGCTCACCGCGTATGGGGGATGAAAAACTGTTTTTT	CASSPRMGDEKLFF
TRBV13	.	.	TRBJ1-2	TGTGCCAGCAGCCGAGCGCGCAGGGAGGGGTATGGCTACACCTTC	CASSRARREGYGYTF
TRBV20-1	.	.	TRBJ1-6	TGCAGTGCTAGACCGGCGGATTATAATTCACCCCTCCACTTT	CSARPADYNSPLHF
TRBV20-1	.	.	TRBJ1-2	TGCAGTGCTAGTTGGGGTAGGGTTGGTGGCTACACCTTC	CSASWGRVGGYTF
TRBV7-8	.	TRBD1	TRBJ2-3	TGTGCCAGCAGCTTAGAGGGTCCGGGACAGGGGTTGGGGACAGATACGCAGTATTTT	CASSLEGPGQGLGTDTQYF
TRBV12-3/TRBV12-4	.	TRBD1	TRBJ2-7	TGTGCCAGCAGTTTTGGCGGACAGGGTTCCTACGAGCAGTACTTC	CASSFGGQGSYEQYF
TRBV30	few	.	TRBJ1-5	TGTGCCTGGAGTGTGGGGGACAATCAGCCCCAGCATTTT	CAWSVGDNQPQHF
TRBV2	.	TRBD2	TRBJ2-3	TGTGCCAGCAGTGGGAGCGGGGGGCACACAGATACGCAGTATTTT	CASSGSGGHTDTQYF
TRBV6-5	few	.	TRBJ2-5	TGTGCCAGCAGTCAGGACAATGAAGAGACCCAGTACTTC	CASSQDNEETQYF
TRBV6-2/TRBV6-3	many	.	TRBJ2-7	TGTGCCAGCAGCCTCCGAGAGGACGAGCAGTACTTC	CASSLREDEQYF
TRBV5-5	.	.	TRBJ1-6	TGTGCCAGCAGCCCAGATCCCCCGGGCCTCCTGCCTTCACCCCTCCACTTT	CASSPDPPGLLPSPLHF
TRBV9	few	.	TRBJ2-1	TGTGCCAGCAGCGTAGAAGGGGTCCGGGTTAATGAGCAGTTCTTC	CASSVEGVRVNEQFF
TRBV18	many	.	TRBJ1-1	TGTGCCAGCTCACCCGGTAGGGGGAACACTGAAGCTTTCTTT	CASSPGRGNTEAFF
TRBV2	few	TRBD2	TRBJ2-3	TGTGCCAGCAAACGATTGCACCTTCGGACTAGCGGGGGTCAAGATACGCAGTATTTT	CASKRLHLRTSGGQDTQYF
TRBV2	.	.	TRBJ2-5	TGTGCCAGCAGTGGCGAAACAGAGACCCAGTACTTC	CASSGETETQYF
TRBV25-1	few	.	TRBJ1-2	TGTGCCAGCAGTGCCGCGACAGCTCCGGATGGCTACACCTTC	CASSAATAPDGYTF
TRBV20-1	many	TRBD1	TRBJ1-5	TGCAGTGCAGGAGGGACAGCCTATAGCAATCAGCCCCAGCATTTT	CSAGGTAYSNQPQHF
TRBV12-3/TRBV12-4	.	TRBD1	TRBJ1-1	TGTGCCAGCAGGGCAGGGGGGACGAACACTGAAGCTTTCTTT	CASRAGGTNTEAFF
TRBV6-5	.	TRBD2	TRBJ2-1	TGTGCCAGCAGTTACCGCCTAGCGGGGGATCCCCAGTTCTTC	CASSYRLAGDPQFF
TRBV4-2	many	TRBD1	TRBJ1-6	TGTGCCAGCAGCCAAGAATGGCAGGGGGCGGATAATTCACCCCTCCACTTT	CASSQEWQGADNSPLHF
TRBV20-1	few	TRBD1	TRBJ1-6	TGCAGTGCTCTCGGGACAGGGGGTTCACCCCTCCACTTT	CSALGTGGSPLHF
TRBV5-6	few	.	TRBJ2-5	TGTGCCAGCACCGGCGGGTTAGGGAGCCAAGAGACCCAGTACTTC	CASTGGLGSQETQYF
TRBV4-1	few	.	TRBJ2-5	TGCGCCAGCAGCCAAGAAACGGAAGAGACCCAGTACTTC	CASSQETEETQYF
TRBV11-2	few	.	TRBJ2-3	TGTGCCAGCAGCCGCGGACAGCAGATCACAGATACGCAGTATTTT	CASSRGQQITDTQYF
TRBV5-4	many	.	TRBJ1-6	TGTGCCAGCAGCGTGTCGGATACACCCCTCCACTTT	CASSVSDTPLHF
TRBV24-1	few	.	TRBJ1-1	TGTGCCACCAGTTCGGCCGGTTCGAACACTGAAGCTTTCTTT	CATSSAGSNTEAFF
TRBV11-2	.	.	TRBJ2-6	TGTGCCACCGCCCTCTCGGCGGCATCTGGGGCCAACGTCCTGACTTTC	CATALSAASGANVLTF
TRBV7-9	many	TRBD1	TRBJ2-3	TGTGCCAGCAGCCCTCAGGGACAGGGATCGAATACGCAGTATTTT	CASSPQGQGSNTQYF
TRBV5-1	.	.	TRBJ2-3	TGCGCCAGCAGCTTGCAAATGACGGCAGATACGCAGTATTTT	CASSLQMTADTQYF
TRBV7-9	many	.	TRBJ2-1	TGTGCCAGCAGCAGAACCGGGACTTGGTCGACCGATGAGCAGTTCTTC	CASSRTGTWSTDEQFF